Presented here are 8 T cell receptor beta chains from one specimen sequenced in a study of PD-1 blockade in mismatch repair-deficient tumors. The assay was immunoSEQ multiplex PCR, and TCRdb's table has in-frame clones only and misses some. The data contain approximately 130,000 clones, 86% of them seen just once; the ten biggest clones take up about 14%. This specimen was peripheral blood, taken 44 weeks after starting pembrolizumab. The origin of the receptors is an adult with mismatch repair-deficient cancer.

This chain links TRBV19 with TRBJ2-7; 8 nucleotides align to TRBD1. Germline V lookup: CDR1 LNHDA, CDR2 SQIVND (reference sequence). The V and J ends lost 5 bases and 2 bases, in that order; junction bases with no gene match: 5. The CDR3 is made up of 14 amino acids. CDR3 loop: CASSVDRGPYEQYF. The CDR3 DNA is TGTGCCAGTAGTGTCGACAGGGGCCCCTACGAGCAGTACTTC.

The J gene is TRBJ2-7, the V gene TRBV28; D possibly uses TRBD1 or TRBD2 (6 bases each). CDR3 length equals 14 residues. Trimming removed 7 bases at V and 5 bases at J, with 18 bases between. In germline, CDR1 is MDHEN, CDR2 SYDVKM. The CDR3 reads CASTLGGTANEQYF. The CDR3, as DNA: TGTGCCAGCACCCTAGGGGGGACCGCAAACGAGCAGTACTTC.

The gene calls are TRBV7-3 and TRBJ2-5; possibly TRBD1 for D (7 bases). CDR3 size: 13 residues. CDR1 and CDR2 (germline): SGHTA, FQGTGA. V was shortened by 5 bases and J by 5 bases, with 12 bases between the two germline ends. This CDR3 reads CASSAQGRETQYF. In DNA, the CDR3 is TGTGCCAGCAGCGCACAGGGGAGGGAGACCCAGTACTTC.

This clone has more than one count but fewer than ten. The rearrangement joins TRBV5-4 to TRBJ2-5; TRBD2 matches at 11 bases. CDR3 length: 14 amino acids. With V trimmed by 5 bases and J by 2 bases, 2 bases remained unmatched. Germline assignment: CDR1 SGHNT and CDR2 YYREEE (reference sequence). The CDR3 coding sequence is TGTGCCAGCAGTGGGACTAGCGGACAAGAGACCCAGTACTTC. It translates to CASSGTSGQETQYF.

The chain recombines TRBV6-5 with TRBJ2-1; possible D gene TRBD2, 5 bases. This CDR3 has 14 amino acids. V was clipped by 8 bases and J by 1 base, with 12 bases between them. Germline V CDR1 and CDR2: MNHEY, SVGAGI. CDR3 region: CASSTADSYNEQFF. CDR3 DNA: TGTGCCAGCTCCACAGCGGATTCCTACAATGAGCAGTTCTTC.

The CDR3 region is CASSINRGWETQYF. The CDR3 bases are TGTGCCAGCAGCATTAACAGGGGGTGGGAGACCCAGTACTTC. The chain employs TRBV11-2 and TRBJ2-5; TRBD1 matches at 8 bases. The CDR3 contains 14 residues. J was trimmed by 5 bases and V by 5 bases; bases with no gene match: 7. Germline V gene sequence: CDR1 SGHAT, CDR2 FQNNGV.

Note on this clone: Relative to the germline gene, one junction end is altered; a read error may explain this. The V gene is TRBV27, the J gene TRBJ2-7; 7 positions match TRBD1. Per germline, CDR1 MNHEY and CDR2 SMNVEV (reference sequence). The CDR3 is 16 residues long. CDR3 residues: CASSPRRQGFSHEQYF. The CDR3 DNA follows: TGTGCCAGCAGTCCACGACGACAGGGTTTCTCCCACGAGCAGTACTTC.

The chain recombines TRBV4-1 with TRBJ2-1; 7 bases fit TRBD1. J gave up 4 bases and V 1 base, and 10 bases lay outside the gene matches. Looked up from germline, CDR1 is MGHRA and CDR2 is YSYEKL. This CDR3 comprises 17 residues. CDR3 protein: CASSQAPTGASYNEQFF. DNA for the CDR3: TGCGCCAGCAGCCAAGCCCCCACAGGGGCTTCTTACAATGAGCAGTTCTTC.